Presented here are 18 T cell receptor beta chains from one specimen sequenced in a study of blood T cell repertoires in COVID-19. Using immunoSEQ multiplex PCR, the repertoire was profiled, and TCRdb retains in-frame clones only, with some absent. The sample comprises roughly 170,000 clones, 86% of which are singletons, and roughly 20% rests with the top ten. Sequenced input: peripheral blood. The receptors were gathered from a man in his 70s with active or convalescent COVID-19.

The V and J genes are TRBV19 and TRBJ1-1, with D possibly being TRBD1 (5 bases). Germline V lookup: CDR1 LNHDA, CDR2 SQIVND (reference sequence). The ends were cut back, 6 bases at V and 4 bases at J, with 12 bases in the middle. The CDR3 consists of 13 residues. The CDR3 here is CASSPGFGTEAFF. For the CDR3, the DNA is TGTGCCAGTAGCCCAGGGTTCGGCACTGAAGCTTTCTTT.

The CDR3 loop reads CSAYRDRVYGYTF. The CDR3 nucleotides are TGCAGCGCTTACCGGGACAGGGTCTACGGCTACACCTTC. This rearrangement joins TRBV29-1 to TRBJ1-2; TRBD1 matches at 9 bases. With V trimmed by 7 bases and J by 8 bases, 11 bases remained unmatched. The CDR3 is 13 residues long. Per the germline V gene, CDR1 is SQVTM and CDR2 is ANQGSEA.

This rearrangement joins TRBV14 to TRBJ1-1; D unresolved. Germline V lookup: CDR1 SGHDN, CDR2 FVKESK. V was cut by 0 bases and J by 5 bases, with 13 bases left in between. CDR3 length equals 15 residues. The CDR3 spells CASSQDAGGGTEAFF. The CDR3 DNA is TGTGCCAGCAGCCAAGATGCGGGCGGAGGGACTGAAGCTTTCTTT.

This chain's CDR3 is CASSMGQGGVYGYTF. The CDR3 DNA is TGTGCCAGCAGCATGGGACAGGGGGGAGTCTATGGCTACACCTTC. The chain links TRBV7-8 to TRBJ1-2; 11 nucleotides match TRBD1. The germline V gene has CDR1 SGHVS and CDR2 FQNEAQ. This CDR3 region has 15 residues. After removal of 5 bases from V and 4 bases from J, the junction contained 6 bases not matched to a gene.

The chain employs TRBV11-2 and TRBJ1-1, with D unclear. Trimming pared 5 bases from V and 2 bases from J, leaving 15 bases between. The CDR3 spans 15 residues. CDR1 is SGHAT and CDR2 is FQNNGV in the germline V gene. This CDR3 is CASSHQSRGNTEAFF. As DNA, the CDR3 is TGTGCCAGCAGCCACCAATCTCGGGGTAACACTGAAGCTTTCTTT.

The gene calls are TRBV7-8 and TRBJ2-7; 7 bases line up with TRBD2. After removal of 1 base from V and 2 bases from J, the junction contained 8 bases not matched to a gene. This CDR3 is built from 16 residues. Per the germline V gene, CDR1 is SGHVS and CDR2 is FQNEAQ. The CDR3 DNA reads as TGTGCCAGCAGCTTAGTGGGGCGGGGGTCAACCTACGAGCAGTACTTC. Translation gives CASSLVGRGSTYEQYF.

This clone has just a few counts. DNA of the CDR3: TGTGCCAGCAGAAACGTGCGGGGTATTGAGACCCAGTACTTC. Encoded protein: CASRNVRGIETQYF. The rearrangement uses TRBV11-2 and TRBJ2-5; maybe TRBD2 (6 bases). V was clipped by 6 bases and J by 5 bases, with 16 bases between them. This CDR3 comprises 14 residues. The germline V gene encodes CDR1 SGHAT and CDR2 FQNNGV.

This rearrangement joins TRBV25-1 to TRBJ2-7; possibly TRBD2 for D (5 bases). V gave up 4 bases and J gave up 0 bases, with 10 bases separating them. Germline CDR1 reads MGHDK; CDR2 reads SYGVNS. CDR3 length: 14 residues. The CDR3, as DNA: TGTGCCAGCAGTGCTAGCCGGAGCTCCTACGAGCAGTACTTC. Protein product: CASSASRSSYEQYF.

This rearrangement joins TRBV6-5 to TRBJ2-5, with 9 bases fitting TRBD1. The ends lost 6 bases at V and 4 bases at J; junction bases unmatched: 6. Germline V lookup: CDR1 MNHEY, CDR2 SVGAGI. CDR3 length: 14 residues. CDR3 amino acids: CASSRDRVAETQYF. CDR3 nucleotides: TGTGCCAGCAGCCGGGACAGGGTGGCAGAGACCCAGTACTTC.

The CDR3 DNA is TGTGCCAGCAGTTTAGACAGGGGAGATACGCAGTATTTT. It yields the protein CASSLDRGDTQYF. The chain combines TRBV12-3 or TRBV12-4 with TRBJ2-3; 7 bases map to TRBD1. This CDR3 region has 13 residues. With 1 base clipped from V and 5 bases from J, the junction kept 0 bases outside the gene matches.

The chain is built from TRBV7-2 and TRBJ2-5, with D maybe TRBD2 (5 bases). The length of the CDR3 is 15 residues. Trimming cost V 5 bases and J 6 bases, with 19 bases left between them. Looked up from germline, CDR1 is SGHTA and CDR2 is FQGNSA. The CDR3: CASSPQRRGGQTQYF. CDR3 nucleotides: TGTGCCAGCAGCCCGCAAAGAAGAGGAGGACAGACCCAGTACTTC.

J is TRBJ2-2 and V is TRBV4-3; 8 bases match TRBD2. Losses at the gene ends were 3 bases for V and 5 bases for J; bases not matched to a gene: 8. CDR3 length: 16 residues. The germline V gene encodes CDR1 LGHNA and CDR2 YSLEER. In DNA form, the CDR3 reads TGCGCCAGCAGCCACCACGGGAGGGGTCCAACCGGGGAGCTGTTTTTT. This encodes CASSHHGRGPTGELFF.

The chain recombines TRBV18 with TRBJ2-5; D possibly corresponds to TRBD2 (5 bases). Trimming cost V 6 bases and J 5 bases, with 13 bases left between them. The CDR3 contains 13 residues. Germline CDR1 and CDR2: KGHSH and LQKENI. This chain's CDR3 is CASSPGIGETQYF. CDR3 DNA: TGTGCCAGCTCCCCCGGGATTGGGGAGACCCAGTACTTC.

The chain has TRBV7-9 and TRBJ2-7; possible D gene TRBD2, 7 bases. CDR1 is SEHNR and CDR2 is FQNEAQ in the germline V gene (reference sequence). The CDR3 runs 14 residues. The V end was cut by 2 bases, the J end by 2 bases, with 10 bases between. The CDR3 loop is CASSLWGGPYEQYF. CDR3 DNA sequence: TGTGCCAGCAGCTTATGGGGGGGCCCCTACGAGCAGTACTTC.

This sequence joins TRBV30 and TRBJ1-3; D gene unclear. The CDR3 has 12 residues. CDR1 and CDR2 (germline): GTSNPN, SVGIG (reference sequence). The ends were cut back, 4 bases at V and 4 bases at J, with 8 bases in the middle. CDR3 residues: CAWKGGGNTIYF. CDR3 sequence (DNA): TGTGCCTGGAAGGGCGGGGGAAACACCATATATTTT.

The gene calls are TRBV7-3 and TRBJ2-3; D may be TRBD2 (6 bases). Germline CDR1 is SGHTA and CDR2 is FQGTGA. V was trimmed by 2 bases and J by 6 bases, leaving 12 bases between them. The CDR3 length is 14 residues. The CDR3 bases are TGTGCCAGCAGCTTAGGGCCTAGCGATGATACGCAGTATTTT. The encoded protein is CASSLGPSDDTQYF.

The chain links TRBV4-2 to TRBJ2-7, with 8 bases matching TRBD2. The CDR3 is 16 amino acids. CDR1 is LGHNA and CDR2 is YNFKEQ in the germline V gene. V was clipped by 1 base and J by 2 bases; unmatched bases: 7. The CDR3 DNA reads TGTGCCAGCAGCCAAGTGAGCGGGGGCCAACCCTACGAGCAGTACTTC. This gives the protein CASSQVSGGQPYEQYF.

The gene calls are TRBV15 and TRBJ1-2; D gene uncertain. The CDR3 extends over 16 amino acids. Germline V lookup: CDR1 LNHNV, CDR2 YYDKDF (reference sequence). Deletions cut 0 bases from V and 1 base from J, with 12 bases between. CDR3 bases: TGTGCCACCAGCAGAGATCTATCCCAAATTAACTATGGCTACACCTTC. Encoded protein: CATSRDLSQINYGYTF.